These 2 T cell receptor beta chains share one sample of origin, sequenced in a study of blood T cells in healthy people across ages. Primed by a sample-barcoded 5' primer and a J-beta primer mix, a second PCR proceeded for about 7 to 11 cycles. TCRdb re-analysed the 5' RACE reads in MiXCR, keeping a single row per CDR3 protein. The sample has 780,000 or so distinct CDR3 sequences; 56% are singletons. The sample was blood. These receptor sequences come from a man aged 35-49 years in good health.

The chain combines TRBV9 with TRBJ1-5, with D unresolved. The V gene's germline CDR1 is SGDLS and CDR2 YYNGEE. V gave up 2 bases and J gave up 4 bases, with 10 bases separating them. CDR3 length: 14 amino acids. The CDR3 region has the DNA TGTGCCAGCAGCGTCTCGGGGTTGAATCAGCCCCAGCATTTT. Translation gives CASSVSGLNQPQHF.

This chain joins TRBV27 and TRBJ2-5; TRBD2 aligns across 9 bases. The V and J ends lost 7 bases and 2 bases, in that order; junction bases with no gene match: 8. Germline values: CDR1 MNHEY, CDR2 SMNVEV (reference sequence). There are 15 residues in the CDR3. CDR3 DNA sequence: TGTGCCAGCAAGGGTAGCGGGAGAATACAAGAGACCCAGTACTTC. It translates to CASKGSGRIQETQYF.